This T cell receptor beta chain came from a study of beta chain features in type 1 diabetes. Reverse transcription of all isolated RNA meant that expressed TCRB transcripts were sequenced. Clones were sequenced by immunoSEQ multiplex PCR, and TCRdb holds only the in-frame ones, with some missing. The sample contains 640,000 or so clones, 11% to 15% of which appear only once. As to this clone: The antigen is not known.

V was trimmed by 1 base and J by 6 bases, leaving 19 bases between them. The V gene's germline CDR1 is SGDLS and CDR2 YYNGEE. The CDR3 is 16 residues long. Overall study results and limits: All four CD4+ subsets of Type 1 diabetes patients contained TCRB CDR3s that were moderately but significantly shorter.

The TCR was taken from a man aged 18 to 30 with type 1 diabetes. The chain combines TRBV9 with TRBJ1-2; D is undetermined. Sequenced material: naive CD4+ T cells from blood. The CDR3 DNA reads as TGTGCCAGCAGCGTAACGGCAAGAGGCCAAAGAGATGGCTACACCTTC. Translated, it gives CASSVTARGQRDGYTF.